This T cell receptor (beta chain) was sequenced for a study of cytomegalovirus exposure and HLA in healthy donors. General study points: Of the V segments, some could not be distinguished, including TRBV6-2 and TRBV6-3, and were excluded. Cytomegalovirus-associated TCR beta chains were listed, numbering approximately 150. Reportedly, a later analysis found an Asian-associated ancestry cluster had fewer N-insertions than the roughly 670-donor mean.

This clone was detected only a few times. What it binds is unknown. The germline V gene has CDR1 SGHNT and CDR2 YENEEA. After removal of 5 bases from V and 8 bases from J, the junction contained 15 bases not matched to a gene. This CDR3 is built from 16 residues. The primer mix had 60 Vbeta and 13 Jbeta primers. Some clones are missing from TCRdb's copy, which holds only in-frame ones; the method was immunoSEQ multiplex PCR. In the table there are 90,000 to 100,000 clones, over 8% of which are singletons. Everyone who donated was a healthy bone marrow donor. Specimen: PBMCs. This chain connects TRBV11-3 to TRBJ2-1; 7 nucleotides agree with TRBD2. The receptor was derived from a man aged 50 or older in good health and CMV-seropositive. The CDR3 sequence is CASSLQGGDGRDEQFF. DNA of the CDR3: TGTGCCAGCAGCCTCCAGGGAGGGGACGGGCGGGATGAGCAGTTCTTC.